This TCR beta chain derives from a study of blood T cell repertoires in COVID-19. Turning to the study itself: Acute and convalescent COVID-19 samples came from the United States, Italy and Spain. Nucleic acid was either cDNA or gDNA, and it came from T cells, B-cell-depleted T cells, or PBMCs.

Enrolled through a virtual design, the participants were between roughly 18 and 95 years of age and came from some 26 US areas. Participant reports of clinical history set cohort assignment. CDR3 size: 13 residues. V was trimmed by 4 bases and J by 2 bases, leaving 11 bases between them. Germline V lookup: CDR1 SQVTM, CDR2 ANQGSEA. Only in-frame clones appear in the TCRdb table, and some are missing; sequencing was by immunoSEQ multiplex PCR. This sample has about 440,000 clones, with 70% to 90% found just once. This chain connects TRBV29-1 to TRBJ1-1, with no clear D. The sequenced material came from PBMCs or T cells enriched from blood (not recorded which). The TCR comes from a woman younger than 35 with acute COVID-19. The CDR3 sequence: CSVVPQINTEAFF. Here the CDR3 DNA reads TGCAGCGTTGTTCCGCAGATTAACACTGAAGCTTTCTTT.